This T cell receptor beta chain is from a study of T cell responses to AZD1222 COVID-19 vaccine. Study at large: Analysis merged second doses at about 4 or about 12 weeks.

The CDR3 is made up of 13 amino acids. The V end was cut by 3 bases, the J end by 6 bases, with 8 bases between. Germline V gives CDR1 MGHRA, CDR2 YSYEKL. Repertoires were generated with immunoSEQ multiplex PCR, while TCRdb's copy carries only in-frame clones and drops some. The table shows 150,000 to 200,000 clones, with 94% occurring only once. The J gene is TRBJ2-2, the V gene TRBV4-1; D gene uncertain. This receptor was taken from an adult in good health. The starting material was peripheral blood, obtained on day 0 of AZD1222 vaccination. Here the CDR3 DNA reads TGCGCCAGCAGCCACCTGGGGTCCGGGGAGCTGTTTTTT. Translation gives CASSHLGSGELFF.